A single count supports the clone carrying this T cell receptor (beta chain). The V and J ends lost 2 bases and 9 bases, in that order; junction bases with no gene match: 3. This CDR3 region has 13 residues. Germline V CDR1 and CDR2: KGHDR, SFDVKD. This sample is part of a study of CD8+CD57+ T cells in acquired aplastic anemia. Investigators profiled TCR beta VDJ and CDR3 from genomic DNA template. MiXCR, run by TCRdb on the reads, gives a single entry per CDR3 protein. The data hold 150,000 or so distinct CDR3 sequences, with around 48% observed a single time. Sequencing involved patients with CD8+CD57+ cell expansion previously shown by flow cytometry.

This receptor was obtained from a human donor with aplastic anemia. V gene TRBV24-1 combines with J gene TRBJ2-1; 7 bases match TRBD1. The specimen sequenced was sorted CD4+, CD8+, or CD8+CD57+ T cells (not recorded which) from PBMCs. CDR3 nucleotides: TGTGCCACCAGTGATTCACAGGGGTCTGAGCAGTTCTTC. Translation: CATSDSQGSEQFF.